A selection of T cell receptor beta chains follows, all from one sample in a study of beta chain features in type 1 diabetes. Profiled with immunoSEQ multiplex PCR; TCRdb holds only in-frame clones, not every one. The data show approximately 60,000 clones, with around three fifths seen just once and about 2.2% held by the top ten. Sequenced: Tregs from blood. Source of these receptors: a woman younger than 30 in good health. The CDR3 runs from the conserved cysteine through the conserved F or W. A D gene is named only where the DNA matches it firmly. Size tells how often a clone was seen (once, few, many) or the class of an expanded clone, and some rows leave it out.

size,V,D,J,DNA,CDR3
.,TRBV5-1,TRBD1,TRBJ2-2,TGCGCCAGCAGGGGCCAGGGGGCCGGGGAGCTGTTTTTT,CASRGQGAGELFF
few,TRBV28,TRBD1,TRBJ1-5,TGTGCCAGCAGTTCTCTTACAGGGGGGGATCAGCCCCAGCATTTT,CASSSLTGGDQPQHF
.,TRBV4-3,TRBD1,TRBJ1-5,TGCGCCAGCAGCCAACAACACAGGGGGAATCAGCCCCAGCATTTT,CASSQQHRGNQPQHF
.,TRBV10-3,TRBD1,TRBJ1-2,TGTGCCATTCGCCGGGACAGGGGGTATCATGCTAGTGGCTACACCTTC,CAIRRDRGYHASGYTF
.,TRBV19,TRBD1,TRBJ2-5,TGTGCCAGTAGTCTCAGACAGGGAGAGACCCAGTACTTC,CASSLRQGETQYF
.,TRBV10-3,.,TRBJ2-5,TGTGCCATCAGTGATCATGGGTCTCGGGTCCAAGAGACCCAGTACTTC,CAISDHGSRVQETQYF
.,TRBV19,TRBD1,TRBJ1-2,TGTGCCAGTGGGGTGACAGGGGTAAACTATGGCTACACCTTC,CASGVTGVNYGYTF
few,TRBV5-1,TRBD2,TRBJ2-1,TGCGCCAGCGCCCTGCCCAGCGGGGGGGCCAATGAGCAGTTCTTC,CASALPSGGANEQFF
few,TRBV5-1,.,TRBJ2-2,TGCGCCAGCAGGCGATGGGGGCGGTCCCCGAACACCGGGGAGCTGTTTTTT,CASRRWGRSPNTGELFF
.,TRBV7-9,.,TRBJ2-5,TGTGCCAGCAGCGGATGGTTAGGGGTCACTCAAGAGACCCAGTACTTC,CASSGWLGVTQETQYF
few,TRBV9,TRBD2,TRBJ2-7,TGTGCCAGCAGCGCTTCTACTAGCGCCCGACTCTACGAGCAGTACTTC,CASSASTSARLYEQYF
.,TRBV7-8,TRBD2,TRBJ2-7,TGTGCCAGCAGCAGGACTAGCGGGAACTACGAGCAGTACTTC,CASSRTSGNYEQYF
once,TRBV5-1,TRBD2,TRBJ2-1,TGCGCCAGCAGCCCGCTCACTAGCGGGAGGACGGTTGAGCAGTTCTTC,CASSPLTSGRTVEQFF
medium-sized,TRBV7-2,.,TRBJ2-5,TGTGCCAGCAGCCCGAGGGTCTGGGAGACCCAGTACTTC,CASSPRVWETQYF
.,TRBV11-3,.,TRBJ1-1,TGTGCCAGCAGCGACGGGAAAGGCTGGGACACTGAAGCTTTCTTT,CASSDGKGWDTEAFF
.,TRBV27,TRBD1,TRBJ1-5,TGTGCCAGCAGGACAGGGTGGGATCAGCCCCAGCATTTT,CASRTGWDQPQHF
.,TRBV30,.,TRBJ1-2,TGTGCCTGGAGTGTAATAGTAGCAGGGCCTTCGGGCTACACCTTC,CAWSVIVAGPSGYTF
.,TRBV7-2,TRBD2,TRBJ2-2,TGTGCCAGCAGCCCGAGTCTAGCGGGGGGGCTGAACGGGGAGCTGTTTTTT,CASSPSLAGGLNGELFF
.,TRBV7-8,.,TRBJ2-1,TGTGCCAACAGCTTACCGGGTGTTGGGTTAAATGAGCAGTTCTTC,CANSLPGVGLNEQFF
.,TRBV4-1,.,TRBJ2-3,TGTGCCAGCAGCCAAAACTATCTCGGCACAGATACGCAGTATTTT,CASSQNYLGTDTQYF
.,TRBV25-1,.,TRBJ1-4,TGTGCCAGCAGTGTAAGCGAAAAACTGTTTTTT,CASSVSEKLFF
.,TRBV2,TRBD2,TRBJ2-3,TGTGCCAGCAGCGTAGATGGTAGCGGGGGGGCGGATACGCAGTATTTT,CASSVDGSGGADTQYF
.,TRBV30,.,TRBJ1-1,TGTGCCTGGAGTCGCACTACTTACACTGAAGCTTTCTTT,CAWSRTTYTEAFF
once,TRBV2,.,TRBJ1-5,TGTGCCAGCAGTGATCAGGGCAATCAGCCCCAGCATTTT,CASSDQGNQPQHF
.,TRBV5-1,TRBD2,TRBJ2-3,TGCGCCAGCACCCTTGGAAAGGGCAGCGGGAGGGCAGATACGCAGTATTTT,CASTLGKGSGRADTQYF
.,TRBV6-1,.,TRBJ1-5,TGTGCCAGCAGTGGTGGCAGGTTGAATCAGCCCCAGCATTTT,CASSGGRLNQPQHF
.,TRBV30,TRBD1,TRBJ1-5,TGTGCCTGGAGTGTCGCGGGACGACAGGGGGCCCAGCCCCAGCATTTT,CAWSVAGRQGAQPQHF
.,TRBV19,TRBD1,TRBJ1-4,TGTGCCAGTAGTCTCCAGGGGGCGGATGAAAAACTGTTTTTT,CASSLQGADEKLFF
.,TRBV10-3,.,TRBJ2-7,TGTGCCGCAAGGGAGGGGGACGAGCAGTACTTC,CAAREGDEQYF
.,TRBV5-1,TRBD2,TRBJ2-5,TGCGCCAGCAGGCTAGCGGGGTGGGAGACCCAGTACTTC,CASRLAGWETQYF
few,TRBV11-2,TRBD2,TRBJ2-3,TGTGCCAGCAGCCCCATAGGCGGGGGAAACACAGATACGCAGTATTTT,CASSPIGGGNTDTQYF
.,TRBV19,TRBD2,TRBJ2-3,TGTGCCAGTAGTATCTCTAGTTCTAGCGGGAGTGCAGATACGCAGTATTTT,CASSISSSSGSADTQYF
.,TRBV20-1,.,TRBJ1-1,TGCAGTGCCCCGGGGGGGACTGAAGCTTTCTTT,CSAPGGTEAFF
few,TRBV7-3,.,TRBJ2-3,TGTGCCAGCAGCTCAAACCAGGGGGATACGCAGTATTTT,CASSSNQGDTQYF
.,TRBV5-1,.,TRBJ1-6,TGCGCCAGCAGCTTGGACAGTTATAATTCACCCCTCCACTTT,CASSLDSYNSPLHF
.,TRBV4-3,.,TRBJ2-5,TGCGCCAGCAGCCAAGCGTTTTCGACTCAAGAGACCCAGTACTTC,CASSQAFSTQETQYF
.,TRBV10-3,TRBD2,TRBJ2-1,TGTGCCTCCAAGCCCAGCGGGAGAGGCGATGAGCAGTTCTTC,CASKPSGRGDEQFF
.,TRBV7-8,.,TRBJ1-3,TGTGCCAGCAGCTTGGGGAGCGGAAACACCATATATTTT,CASSLGSGNTIYF
few,TRBV6-1,.,TRBJ2-2,TGTGCCGCGGCGAGACTGAATACCGGGGAGCTGTTTTTT,CAAARLNTGELFF
few,TRBV7-2,TRBD2,TRBJ2-2,TGTGCCAGCAGCTTTCGACTAGCGGGGGGGCGAACCGGGGAGCTGTTTTTT,CASSFRLAGGRTGELFF
medium-sized,TRBV7-6,TRBD1,TRBJ2-5,TGTGCCAGCAGCTCAGACAGGGGAGAGACCCAGTACTTC,CASSSDRGETQYF
few,TRBV29-1,.,TRBJ2-2,TGCAGCGTTGAACCGCAAACAACCGGGGAGCTGTTTTTT,CSVEPQTTGELFF
.,TRBV7-9,.,TRBJ2-3,TGTGCCAGCAGCTTAGCGTGGGGTCCAGGGACAGATACGCAGTATTTT,CASSLAWGPGTDTQYF
.,TRBV5-1,TRBD1,TRBJ2-7,TGCGCCAGCAGCGTCGGACAGGGGACCTACGAGCAGTACTTC,CASSVGQGTYEQYF
few,TRBV28,.,TRBJ2-7,TGTGCCAGCAGCCAGTTGCCGACCTACGAGCAGTACTTC,CASSQLPTYEQYF
.,TRBV2,TRBD2,TRBJ2-7,TGTGCCAGCCATGGGGGGGAATCCTACGAGCAGTACTTC,CASHGGESYEQYF
.,TRBV7-2,.,TRBJ2-2,TGTGCCAGCAGCCCTGCGGGGAACACCGGGGAGCTGTTTTTT,CASSPAGNTGELFF
.,TRBV6-4,.,TRBJ1-2,TGTGCCAGCAGTGACGGGCCGGTTGGCTATGGCTACACCTTC,CASSDGPVGYGYTF